This section outlines one T cell receptor (beta chain) sequence together with its context. Antigen unknown. The source of the sample is a study of response to subunit inactivated influenza vaccine. In TCRdb, the RT-PCR reads were re-called with MiXCR into one record per CDR3 protein. The sample consists of 500,000 to 600,000 distinct CDR3 sequences, 16% of them appearing once. Study-wide points: Every seasonal influenza vaccination brings in few new T cells, the authors suggested.

The V end was cut by 7 bases, the J end by 0 bases, with 7 bases between. Germline values: CDR1 ENHRY, CDR2 SYGVKD. The CDR3 contains 13 residues. This receptor was taken from a man between 45 and 75 years old who received an inactivated influenza vaccine. The V call is TRBV10-3, the J call TRBJ2-1, with D maybe TRBD2 (6 bases). The sample here was CD4+ T cells sorted from PBMCs, taken less than 30 months after vaccination. CDR3 sequence: CAITGSSYNEQFF. The DNA for the CDR3 is TGTGCCATCACCGGGAGCTCCTACAATGAGCAGTTCTTC.